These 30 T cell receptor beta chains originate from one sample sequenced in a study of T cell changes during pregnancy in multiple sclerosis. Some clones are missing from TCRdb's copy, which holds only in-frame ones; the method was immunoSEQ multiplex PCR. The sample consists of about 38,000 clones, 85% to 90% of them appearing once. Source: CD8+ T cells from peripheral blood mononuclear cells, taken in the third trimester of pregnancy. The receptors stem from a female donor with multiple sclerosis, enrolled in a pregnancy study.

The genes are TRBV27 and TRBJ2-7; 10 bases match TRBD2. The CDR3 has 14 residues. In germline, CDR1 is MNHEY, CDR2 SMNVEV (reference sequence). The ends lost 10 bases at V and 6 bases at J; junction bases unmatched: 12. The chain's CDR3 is CATHSGGWNREQYF. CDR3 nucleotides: TGTGCCACACATAGCGGGGGGTGGAACCGCGAGCAGTACTTC.

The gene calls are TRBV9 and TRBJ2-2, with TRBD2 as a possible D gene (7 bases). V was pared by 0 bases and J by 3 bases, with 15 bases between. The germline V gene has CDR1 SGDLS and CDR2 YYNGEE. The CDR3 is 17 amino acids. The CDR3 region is CASSVARRGPYTGELFF. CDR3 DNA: TGTGCCAGCAGCGTAGCAAGGCGGGGGCCCTACACCGGGGAGCTGTTTTTT.

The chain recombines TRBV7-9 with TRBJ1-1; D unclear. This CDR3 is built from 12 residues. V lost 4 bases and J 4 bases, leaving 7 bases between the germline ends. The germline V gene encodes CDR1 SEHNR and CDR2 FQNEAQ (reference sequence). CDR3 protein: CASSWGGTEAFF. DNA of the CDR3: TGTGCCAGCAGCTGGGGAGGCACTGAAGCTTTCTTT.

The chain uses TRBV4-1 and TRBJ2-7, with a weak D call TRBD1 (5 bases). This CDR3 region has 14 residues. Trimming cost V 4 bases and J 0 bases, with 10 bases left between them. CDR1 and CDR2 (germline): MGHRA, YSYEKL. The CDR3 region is CASSLARDSYEQYF. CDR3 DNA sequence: TGCGCCAGCAGCCTGGCCAGGGACTCCTACGAGCAGTACTTC.

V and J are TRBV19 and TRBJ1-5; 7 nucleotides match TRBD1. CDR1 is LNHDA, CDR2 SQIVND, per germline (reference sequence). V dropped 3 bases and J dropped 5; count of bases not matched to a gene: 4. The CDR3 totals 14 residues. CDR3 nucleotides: TGTGCCAGTAGTATTCGGGACAGTGATCAGCCCCAGCATTTT. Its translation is CASSIRDSDQPQHF.

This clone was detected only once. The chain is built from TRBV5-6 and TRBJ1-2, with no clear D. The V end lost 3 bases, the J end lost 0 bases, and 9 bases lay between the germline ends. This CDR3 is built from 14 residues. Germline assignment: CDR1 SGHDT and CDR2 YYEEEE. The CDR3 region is CASSWPAANYGYTF. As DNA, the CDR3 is TGTGCCAGCAGCTGGCCCGCGGCTAACTATGGCTACACCTTC.

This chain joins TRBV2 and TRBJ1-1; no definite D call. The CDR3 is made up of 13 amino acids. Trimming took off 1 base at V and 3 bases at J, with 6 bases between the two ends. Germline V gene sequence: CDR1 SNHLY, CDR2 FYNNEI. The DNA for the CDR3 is TGTGCCAGCAGTGAAGGGGAGTACACTGAAGCTTTCTTT. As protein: CASSEGEYTEAFF. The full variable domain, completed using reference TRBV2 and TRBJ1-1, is EPEVTQTPSHQVTQMGQEVILRCVPISNHLYFYWYRQILGQKVEFLVSFYNNEISEKSEIFDDQFSVERPDGSNFTLKIRSTKLEDSAMYFCASSEGEYTEAFFGQGTRLTVV.

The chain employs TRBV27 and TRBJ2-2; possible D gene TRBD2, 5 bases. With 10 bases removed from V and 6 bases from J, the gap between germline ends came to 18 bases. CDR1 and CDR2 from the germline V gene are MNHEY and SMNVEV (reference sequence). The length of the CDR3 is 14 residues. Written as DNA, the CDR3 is TGTGCCATCAAGCCCCAGGCGCGGGCCGGGGAGCTGTTTTTT. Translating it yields CAIKPQARAGELFF.

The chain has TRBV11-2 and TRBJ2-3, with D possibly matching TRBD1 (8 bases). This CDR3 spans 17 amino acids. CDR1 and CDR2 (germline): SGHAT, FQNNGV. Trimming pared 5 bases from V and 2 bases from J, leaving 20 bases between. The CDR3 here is CASSQDRGLPITDTQYF. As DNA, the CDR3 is TGTGCCAGCAGCCAAGACAGGGGACTACCGATCACAGATACGCAGTATTTT.

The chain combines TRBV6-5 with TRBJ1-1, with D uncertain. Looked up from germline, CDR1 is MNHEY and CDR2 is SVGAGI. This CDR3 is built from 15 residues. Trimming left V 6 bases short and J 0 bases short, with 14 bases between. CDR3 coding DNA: TGTGCCAGCAGGACCCATTTTACTATGAACACTGAAGCTTTCTTT. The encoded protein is CASRTHFTMNTEAFF.

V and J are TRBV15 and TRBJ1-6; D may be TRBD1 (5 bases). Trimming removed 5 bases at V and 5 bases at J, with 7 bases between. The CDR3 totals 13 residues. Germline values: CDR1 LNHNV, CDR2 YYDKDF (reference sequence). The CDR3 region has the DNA TGTGCCACCAGCCAACAGGATAATTCACCCCTCCACTTT. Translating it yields CATSQQDNSPLHF.

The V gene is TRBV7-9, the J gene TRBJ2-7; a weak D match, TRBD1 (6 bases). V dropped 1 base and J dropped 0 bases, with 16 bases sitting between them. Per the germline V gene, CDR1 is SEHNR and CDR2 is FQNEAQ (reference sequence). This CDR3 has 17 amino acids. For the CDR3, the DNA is TGTGCCAGCAGCTTAGGCCCCCAGGGGTACGCCTCCTACGAGCAGTACTTC. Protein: CASSLGPQGYASYEQYF.

CDR3 DNA sequence: TGTGCCAGCAGTTTTAGAGTGAACACTGAAGCTTTCTTT. Its protein is CASSFRVNTEAFF. The genes are TRBV6-5 and TRBJ1-1; D is unclear. The V end was cut by 4 bases, the J end by 0 bases, with 6 bases between. This CDR3 has 13 residues. Germline V lookup: CDR1 MNHEY, CDR2 SVGAGI.

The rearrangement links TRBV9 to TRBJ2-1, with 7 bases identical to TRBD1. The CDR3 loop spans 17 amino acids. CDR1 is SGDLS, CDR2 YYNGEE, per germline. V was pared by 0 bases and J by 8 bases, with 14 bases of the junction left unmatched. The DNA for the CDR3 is TGTGCCAGCAGCGTAGGAGAGGGGGCACGGTCATGGGATGAGCAGTTCTTC. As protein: CASSVGEGARSWDEQFF.

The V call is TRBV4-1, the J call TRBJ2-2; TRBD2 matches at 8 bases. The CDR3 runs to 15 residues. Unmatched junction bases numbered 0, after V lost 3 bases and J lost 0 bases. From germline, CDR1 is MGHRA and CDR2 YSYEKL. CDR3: CASSQGLANTGELFF. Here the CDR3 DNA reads TGCGCCAGCAGCCAGGGACTAGCGAACACCGGGGAGCTGTTTTTT.

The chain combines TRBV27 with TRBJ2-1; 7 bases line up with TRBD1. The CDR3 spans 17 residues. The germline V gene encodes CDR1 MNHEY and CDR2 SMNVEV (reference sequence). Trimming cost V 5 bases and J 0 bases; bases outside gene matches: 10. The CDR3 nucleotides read TGTGCCAGCAGTCCTCTCTCCAGGGGGAGCTCCTACAATGAGCAGTTCTTC. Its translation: CASSPLSRGSSYNEQFF.

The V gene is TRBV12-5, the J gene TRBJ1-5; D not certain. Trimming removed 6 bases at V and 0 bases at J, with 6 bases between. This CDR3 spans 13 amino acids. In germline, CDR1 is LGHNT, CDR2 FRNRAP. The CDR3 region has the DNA TGTGCTAGTGGCCGAGATAGCAATCAGCCCCAGCATTTT. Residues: CASGRDSNQPQHF.

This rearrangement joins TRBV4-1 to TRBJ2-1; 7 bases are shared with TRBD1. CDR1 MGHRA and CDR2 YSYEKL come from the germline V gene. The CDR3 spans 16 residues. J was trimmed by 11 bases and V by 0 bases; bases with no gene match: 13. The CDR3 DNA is TGCGCCAGCAGCCAAGATCAAGGACAGGCCCGGGATCAGCAGTTCTTC. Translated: CASSQDQGQARDQQFF.

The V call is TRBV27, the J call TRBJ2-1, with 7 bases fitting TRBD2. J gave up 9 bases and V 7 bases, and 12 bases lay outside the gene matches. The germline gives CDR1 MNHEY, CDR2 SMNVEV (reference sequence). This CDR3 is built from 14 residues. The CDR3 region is CASMPGEGVVEQFF. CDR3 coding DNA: TGTGCCAGCATGCCGGGGGAGGGTGTTGTTGAGCAGTTCTTC.

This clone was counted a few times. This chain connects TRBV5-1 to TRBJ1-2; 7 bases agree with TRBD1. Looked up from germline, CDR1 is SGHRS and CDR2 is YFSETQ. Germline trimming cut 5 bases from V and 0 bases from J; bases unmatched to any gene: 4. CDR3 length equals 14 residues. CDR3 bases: TGCGCCAGCAGGCAAGGACAGGCTAACTATGGCTACACCTTC. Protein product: CASRQGQANYGYTF.

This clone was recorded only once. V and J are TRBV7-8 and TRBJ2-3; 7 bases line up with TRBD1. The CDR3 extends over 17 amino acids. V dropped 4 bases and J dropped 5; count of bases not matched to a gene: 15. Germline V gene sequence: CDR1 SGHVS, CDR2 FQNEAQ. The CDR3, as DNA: TGTGCCAGCAGCTCTCCAAGACAGGGATCTCGGTTAGATACGCAGTATTTT. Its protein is CASSSPRQGSRLDTQYF.

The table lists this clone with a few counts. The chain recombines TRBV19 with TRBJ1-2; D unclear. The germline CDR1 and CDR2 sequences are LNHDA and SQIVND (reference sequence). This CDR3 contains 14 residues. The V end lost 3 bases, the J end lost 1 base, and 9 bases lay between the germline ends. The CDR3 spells CASSIDGYNYGYTF. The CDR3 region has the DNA TGTGCCAGTAGTATTGACGGGTATAACTATGGCTACACCTTC.

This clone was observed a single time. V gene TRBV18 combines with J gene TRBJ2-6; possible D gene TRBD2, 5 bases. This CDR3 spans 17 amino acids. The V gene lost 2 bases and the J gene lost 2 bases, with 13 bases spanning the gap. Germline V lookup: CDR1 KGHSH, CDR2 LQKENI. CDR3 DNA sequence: TGTGCCAGCTCACCAATCCCCGGGATCCCTGGGGCCAACGTCCTGACTTTC. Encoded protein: CASSPIPGIPGANVLTF.

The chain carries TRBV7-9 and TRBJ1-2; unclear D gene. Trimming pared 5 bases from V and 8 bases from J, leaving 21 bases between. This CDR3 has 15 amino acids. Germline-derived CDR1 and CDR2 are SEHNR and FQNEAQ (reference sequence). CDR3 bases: TGTGCCAGCAGCCCCTGGGGAGGGAAGAAGGAAGGCTACACCTTC. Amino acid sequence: CASSPWGGKKEGYTF.

Written as DNA, the CDR3 is TGTGCCAGCAGCTTGGCTACGCCTTCAGGGTCCAGCTCCTACGAGCAGTACTTC. Its protein is CASSLATPSGSSSYEQYF. The chain has TRBV7-2 and TRBJ2-7, with D maybe TRBD1 (5 bases). With 3 bases removed from V and 0 bases from J, the gap between germline ends came to 21 bases. CDR3 length equals 18 residues. Germline V gene data show CDR1 as SGHTA and CDR2 as FQGNSA.

The CDR3 DNA sequence: TGTGCCAGCAGTTATCAGGTGGGCTTCCCGGAGCAGTTCTTC. As protein: CASSYQVGFPEQFF. The chain is built from TRBV6-5 and TRBJ2-1; D is undetermined. This CDR3 is 14 amino acids long. Trimming took off 3 bases at V and 10 bases at J, with 16 bases between the two ends. Germline CDR1 reads MNHEY; CDR2 reads SVGAGI.

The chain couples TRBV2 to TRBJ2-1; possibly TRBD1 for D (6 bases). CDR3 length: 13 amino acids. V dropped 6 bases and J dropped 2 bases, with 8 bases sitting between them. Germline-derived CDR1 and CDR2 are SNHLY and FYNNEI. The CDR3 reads CASRDRTYNEQFF. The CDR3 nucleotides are TGTGCCAGCAGGGACAGAACCTACAATGAGCAGTTCTTC.

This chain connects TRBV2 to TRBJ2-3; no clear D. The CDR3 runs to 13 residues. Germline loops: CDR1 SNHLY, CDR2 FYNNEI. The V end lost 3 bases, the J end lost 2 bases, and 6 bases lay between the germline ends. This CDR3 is CASSEGFTDTQYF. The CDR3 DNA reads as TGTGCCAGCAGTGAGGGCTTCACAGATACGCAGTATTTT.

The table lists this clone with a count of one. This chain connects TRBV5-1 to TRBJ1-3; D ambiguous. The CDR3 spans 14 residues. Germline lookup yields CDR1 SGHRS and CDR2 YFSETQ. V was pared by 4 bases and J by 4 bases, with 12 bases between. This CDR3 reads CASSLGSHGNTIYF. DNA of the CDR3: TGCGCCAGCAGCCTGGGGTCACACGGAAACACCATATATTTT.

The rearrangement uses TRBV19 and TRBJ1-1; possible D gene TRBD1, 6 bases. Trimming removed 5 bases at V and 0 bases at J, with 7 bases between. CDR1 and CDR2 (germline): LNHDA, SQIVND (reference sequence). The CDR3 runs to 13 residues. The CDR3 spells CASSWGLNTEAFF. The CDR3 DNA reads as TGTGCCAGTAGTTGGGGGCTGAACACTGAAGCTTTCTTT.